The 7 T cell receptor delta chains listed next were all sequenced from one sample in a study of gamma-delta T cells after stem cell transplantation. TCRdb called clones anew from the RT-PCR reads with CATT. The sample shows 10,000 to 12,000 delta-chain clones, approximately 38% of them seen only once. Input material: gamma-delta T cells. The source is a human donor. It is not recorded whose cells these are; they may come from a transplant donor.

There are a few counts of this clone. The CDR3 bases are TGTGCCTCCTCACCTGGTTGGTGGGACACCCGACAGATGTTTTTC. Translating it yields CASSPGWWDTRQMFF. V and J are TRDV3 and TRDJ3; no firm D call. Germline assignment: CDR1 TVYSNPD and CDR2 GDNSRS (reference sequence). The CDR3 runs to 15 residues. The V and J ends lost 4 bases and 4 bases respectively, with 14 bases between them.

Regarding this clone: Just one base apart from a much larger clone, this may be a read error. Other DNA sequences in this sample translate to the same CDR3. J is TRDJ1 and V is TRDV2, with 8 bases fitting TRDD3. The CDR3 consists of 20 residues. Germline CDR1 GEAIGNYY, CDR2 EKD. V shed 0 bases and J 0 bases; nucleotides not matched to a gene: 17. The CDR3, as DNA: TGTGCCTGTGACACCTCATCCCCACGGTTTGGGGGATCGTACACCGATAAACTCATCTTT. Translation gives CACDTSSPRFGGSYTDKLIF.

This clone was seen a handful of times. The chain carries TRDV3 and TRDJ1; the D call may be TRDD2 or TRDD3 (8 bases each). The CDR3 extends over 20 amino acids. CDR1 is TVYSNPD and CDR2 is GDNSRS in the germline V gene (reference sequence). V lost 4 bases to trimming and J lost 0 bases, with 33 bases between them. The CDR3 is CASPLPTRTGGPLYTDKLIF. The CDR3, as DNA: TGTGCCTCTCCTCTTCCTACTCGTACTGGGGGTCCCCTTTACACCGATAAACTCATCTTT.

About this clone: A far more abundant clone sits one base away, making this likely a read error. The identical CDR3 is also encoded by other nucleotide sequences in the sample. The rearrangement uses TRDV2 and TRDJ3; 10 bases are shared with TRDD3. V lost 3 bases, J lost 0 bases, and 4 bases stayed unmatched. In germline, CDR1 is GEAIGNYY, CDR2 EKD. The CDR3 totals 18 residues. DNA for the CDR3: TGTGCCTGTGACGTACTGGGGGATCGCTCCTGGGACACCCGACAGATGTTTTTC. This encodes CACDVLGDRSWDTRQMFF.

This rearrangement joins TRDV2 to TRDJ3; TRDD3 matches 8 bases. CDR3 length: 27 residues. Losses at the gene ends were 0 bases for V and 0 bases for J; bases not matched to a gene: 30. Germline CDR1 and CDR2: GEAIGNYY and EKD. CDR3 coding DNA: TGTGCCTGTGACACCAGGATCTTCCAGTACTGGGGATACCGACCAGTAGACATCTCCTGGGACACCCGACAGATGTTTTTC. This translates into CACDTRIFQYWGYRPVDISWDTRQMFF.

This clone was seen more than once but under ten times. The chain has TRDV2 and TRDJ3; D is uncertain. Germline CDR1 is GEAIGNYY and CDR2 is EKD. Trimming cost V 0 bases and J 0 bases, with 14 bases left between them. CDR3 size: 19 residues. The CDR3 protein is CACDTAKLRGSWDTRQMFF. The CDR3 DNA follows: TGTGCCTGTGACACCGCGAAACTGAGAGGCTCCTGGGACACCCGACAGATGTTTTTC.

This clone was seen a handful of times. This sample includes further DNA sequences coding for the same CDR3. V usage is TRDV2 and J usage is TRDJ3, with 9 nucleotides matching TRDD3. Germline V gives CDR1 GEAIGNYY, CDR2 EKD. The J segment lost 0 bases and the V segment lost 0 bases, leaving 17 bases of the junction unmatched. The CDR3 runs 23 residues. DNA for the CDR3: TGTGCCTGTGACACCGCCTCTTCTGGGGGATTCCTTCCTCGCTCCTGGGACACCCGACAGATGTTTTTC. Translating it yields CACDTASSGGFLPRSWDTRQMFF.